Below, one T cell receptor beta chain is given with its context. The antigen remains undetermined. Treatment specified: oral pan-JAK inhibitor, 5-10 mg twice daily. Germline V lookup: CDR1 SNHLY, CDR2 FYNNEI. The CDR3 is 12 residues long. V lost 7 bases and J 5 bases, leaving 11 bases between the germline ends. The data are from a study of CD8+ T cells in alopecia areata. Study-level results: Resident alphabeta T-cell populations of normal skin are likewise subject to sequencing in scalp samples.

cDNA serving as the sequencing template came from extracted, reverse transcribed RNA. Clones were sequenced by immunoSEQ multiplex PCR, and TCRdb holds only the in-frame ones, with some missing. The sample lists 150,000 to 200,000 clones, 40% to 65% occurring once. Sequenced here: CD8+ T cells sorted from blood, sampled at week 24, from a patient treated with tofacitinib. The chain carries TRBV2 and TRBJ1-1; D unclear. The clonotype originates from a human donor with alopecia areata. The CDR3 region is CASIAGRTEAFF. Here the CDR3 DNA reads TGTGCCAGCATTGCGGGGAGGACTGAAGCTTTCTTT.